The 30 T cell receptor beta chains reported below all come from one sample, sequenced in a study of cytotoxic CD8 clonotypes in ibrutinib-treated CLL. Clones were read by immunoSEQ multiplex PCR, and TCRdb kept only the in-frame ones, dropping some. The table lists some 8,000 clones, 65% to 80% of them singletons, with roughly 3.8% in the top ten. The sequencing here drew on PBMCs, taken before ibrutinib treatment. The receptors come from a human donor with chronic lymphocytic leukemia.

V gene TRBV18 combines with J gene TRBJ1-2; the match to TRBD1 covers 8 bases. Germline loops: CDR1 KGHSH, CDR2 LQKENI. The CDR3 has 15 amino acids. Trimming at V came to 3 bases and at J to 0 bases, leaving 3 bases not matched to a gene. The CDR3: CASSPTGVANYGYTF. The CDR3 DNA reads as TGTGCCAGCTCACCGACAGGGGTAGCTAACTATGGCTACACCTTC. Complete variable domain (other parts from reference TRBV18 and TRBJ1-2): NAGVMQNPRHLVRRRGQEARLRCSPMKGHSHVYWYRQLPEEGLKFMVYLQKENIIDESGMPKERFSAEFPKEGPSILRIQQVVRGDSAAYFCASSPTGVANYGYTFGSGTRLTVV.

The chain couples TRBV7-9 to TRBJ1-1; D not certain. Germline CDR1 SEHNR, CDR2 FQNEAQ (reference sequence). V was clipped by 6 bases and J by 1 base, with 9 bases between them. The CDR3 loop spans 13 amino acids. CDR3 protein: CASRATSNTEAFF. Written as DNA, the CDR3 is TGTGCCAGCAGAGCCACATCGAACACTGAAGCTTTCTTT.

This clone was seen only a few times. The chain employs TRBV7-2 and TRBJ1-3; D is undetermined. The CDR3 runs 15 residues. The germline V gene encodes CDR1 SGHTA and CDR2 FQGNSA. With 2 bases removed from V and 0 bases from J, the gap between germline ends came to 8 bases. The CDR3 DNA is TGTGCCAGCAGCTTATCCAGCCACTCTGGAAACACCATATATTTT. Protein product: CASSLSSHSGNTIYF.

This chain connects TRBV6-6 to TRBJ1-3; possibly TRBD1 for D (6 bases). In germline, CDR1 is MNHNY, CDR2 SVGAGI (reference sequence). The V end was cut by 2 bases, the J end by 0 bases, with 8 bases between. This CDR3 has 15 amino acids. CDR3 DNA: TGTGCCAGCAGTTACGGAGGGGGCTCTGGAAACACCATATATTTT. The encoded protein is CASSYGGGSGNTIYF.

The genes are TRBV19 and TRBJ1-2; no firm D call. This CDR3 contains 15 residues. The V end was cut by 1 base, the J end by 5 bases, with 14 bases between. CDR1 is LNHDA, CDR2 SQIVND, per germline (reference sequence). The CDR3 sequence: CASSIAAQTIYGYTF. CDR3 in DNA: TGTGCCAGTAGTATAGCGGCTCAGACTATTTATGGCTACACCTTC.

The chain recombines TRBV9 with TRBJ2-1; D possibly corresponds to TRBD2 (8 bases). The CDR3 extends over 17 amino acids. Trimming removed 3 bases from V and 7 bases from J, with 23 bases in between. Per germline, CDR1 SGDLS and CDR2 YYNGEE. In nucleotides, the CDR3 is TGTGCCAGCAGCGAAAATCCAGGGGGAGCGGGAGCTAATGAGCAGTTCTTC. Translating it yields CASSENPGGAGANEQFF. Full variable domain (outside the CDR3, taken from reference TRBV9 and TRBJ2-1): DSGVTQTPKHLITATGQRVTLRCSPRSGDLSVYWYQQSLDQGLQFLIQYYNGEERAKGNILERFSAQQFPDLHSELNLSSLELGDSALYFCASSENPGGAGANEQFFGPGTRLTVL.

This clone was detected only a few times. The J gene is TRBJ1-2, the V gene TRBV27; 7 nucleotides line up with TRBD1. Germline lookup yields CDR1 MNHEY and CDR2 SMNVEV (reference sequence). The CDR3 is 15 residues long. V gave up 6 bases and J gave up 0 bases; unmatched junction bases: 7. DNA for the CDR3: TGTGCCAGCAGAGAGGGGACAGCTCCTAACTATGGCTACACCTTC. Its translation: CASREGTAPNYGYTF.

This chain uses TRBV13 with TRBJ2-7; 9 bases agree with TRBD1. Per the germline V gene, CDR1 is PRHDT and CDR2 is FYEKMQ (reference sequence). The V segment lost 4 bases and the J segment 3 bases; nucleotides outside the gene matches: 4. The CDR3 totals 14 residues. The CDR3 DNA reads TGTGCCAGCAGCTCGGGACAGGGAATCTACGAGCAGTACTTC. The encoded protein is CASSSGQGIYEQYF.

The chain is built from TRBV2 and TRBJ1-6; D might be TRBD1 (5 bases). The germline V gene encodes CDR1 SNHLY and CDR2 FYNNEI. Deletions cut 7 bases from V and 9 bases from J, with 19 bases between. The CDR3 loop spans 15 amino acids. CDR3 residues: CASIPPGGGGSPLHF. CDR3 nucleotide sequence: TGTGCCAGCATCCCCCCCGGGGGAGGCGGTTCACCCCTCCACTTT.

This CDR3 is CASISSGQGACEQYF. The DNA of the CDR3 is TGTGCCAGCATCTCCTCGGGACAGGGGGCATGCGAGCAGTACTTC. The gene calls are TRBV28 and TRBJ2-7; TRBD1 aligns across 12 bases. Trimming cost V 7 bases and J 6 bases; bases outside gene matches: 10. The CDR3 is 15 residues long. Germline V gene sequence: CDR1 MDHEN, CDR2 SYDVKM.

This chain uses TRBV28 with TRBJ1-4; perhaps TRBD1 as D (5 bases). The CDR3 consists of 14 residues. Germline CDR1 and CDR2: MDHEN and SYDVKM. The ends were cut back, 6 bases at V and 8 bases at J, with 16 bases in the middle. CDR3 DNA sequence: TGTGCCAGCAGCCTCTGGGGGACCCGCGAAAAACTGTTTTTT. It translates to CASSLWGTREKLFF.

The chain employs TRBV27 and TRBJ2-1, with TRBD2 matching over 7 bases. The CDR3 sequence is 14 residues long. Germline trimming cut 7 bases from V and 3 bases from J; bases unmatched to any gene: 6. Germline assignment: CDR1 MNHEY and CDR2 SMNVEV (reference sequence). CDR3 residues: CASMGGTIYNEQFF. CDR3 DNA sequence: TGTGCCAGCATGGGAGGGACGATCTACAATGAGCAGTTCTTC.

The chain combines TRBV7-2 with TRBJ2-1, with D perhaps matching TRBD2 (7 bases). Trimming shortened V by 6 bases and J by 5 bases, and 17 bases separated the two germline ends. The CDR3 is 15 amino acids. Per germline, CDR1 SGHTA and CDR2 FQGNSA. CDR3 residues: CASRVGGLTNNEQFF. CDR3 DNA sequence: TGTGCCAGCAGAGTCGGGGGGCTTACCAACAATGAGCAGTTCTTC.

The gene calls are TRBV2 and TRBJ1-1, with D maybe TRBD1 (5 bases). Trimming stripped 5 bases from V and 5 bases from J, with 12 bases between. Germline lookup yields CDR1 SNHLY and CDR2 FYNNEI. The length of the CDR3 is 13 residues. This CDR3 reads CASSPMGVTEAFF. CDR3 nucleotide sequence: TGTGCCAGCAGTCCGATGGGGGTGACTGAAGCTTTCTTT.

V usage is TRBV11-2 and J usage is TRBJ1-2; 7 positions agree with TRBD1. V shed 1 base and J 7 bases; nucleotides not matched to a gene: 9. CDR1 is SGHAT, CDR2 FQNNGV, per germline. The CDR3 totals 15 residues. The CDR3 region has the DNA TGTGCCAGCAGCTTAGGAGACAGGGCCGCGGGTGGCTACACCTTC. Protein: CASSLGDRAAGGYTF.

The genes are TRBV28 and TRBJ1-2; a possible D gene is TRBD1 (5 bases). Germline CDR1 is MDHEN and CDR2 is SYDVKM. The CDR3 runs to 13 residues. Trimming cost V 3 bases and J 2 bases, with 7 bases left between them. CDR3 region: CASSLGGNYGYTF. CDR3 in DNA: TGTGCCAGCAGTTTGGGGGGGAACTATGGCTACACCTTC.

The J gene is TRBJ2-2, the V gene TRBV11-1; D is unresolved. The germline gives CDR1 SGHAT, CDR2 FQDESV (reference sequence). CDR3 length: 18 amino acids. V was pared by 3 bases and J by 1 base, with 18 bases between. In nucleotides, the CDR3 is TGTGCCAGCAGCTTTCAGAATTGGACCGGCCTGAACACCGGGGAGCTGTTTTTT. Residues: CASSFQNWTGLNTGELFF.

This clone appeared a single time. This chain connects TRBV6-5 to TRBJ2-2; weak D call: TRBD2 (5 bases). Trimming shortened V by 7 bases and J by 2 bases, and 8 bases separated the two germline ends. CDR3 length equals 13 residues. CDR1 and CDR2 (germline): MNHEY, SVGAGI. The CDR3 DNA follows: TGTGCCAGCAAGACTATAAACACCGGGGAGCTGTTTTTT. Translating gives CASKTINTGELFF.

This clone was observed a single time. The V call is TRBV6-5, the J call TRBJ2-7; 11 bases match TRBD2. This CDR3 is built from 15 residues. The V gene end was trimmed by 6 bases and the J gene end by 5 bases; junction bases not matched to a gene: 9. CDR1 and CDR2 from the germline V gene are MNHEY and SVGAGI. CDR3 residues: CASSRTSGSLHEQYF. CDR3 nucleotides: TGTGCCAGCAGCCGAACTAGCGGGAGTCTCCACGAGCAGTACTTC.

The chain joins TRBV7-9 to TRBJ1-1, with a weak D call TRBD1 (6 bases). V was pared by 5 bases and J by 0 bases, with 13 bases between. Germline V gene data show CDR1 as SEHNR and CDR2 as FQNEAQ (reference sequence). CDR3 length equals 15 residues. For the CDR3, the DNA is TGTGCCAGCAGCCCAATCGGACAGTTGAACACTGAAGCTTTCTTT. This gives the protein CASSPIGQLNTEAFF.

This clone has only a few counts. The V and J genes are TRBV14 and TRBJ1-5; D is unresolved. The CDR3 extends over 12 amino acids. V gave up 4 bases and J gave up 3 bases, with 4 bases separating them. Germline V lookup: CDR1 SGHDN, CDR2 FVKESK. CDR3 nucleotides: TGTGCCAGCAGCCTGAACAATCAGCCCCAGCATTTT. It encodes CASSLNNQPQHF.

The gene calls are TRBV6-1 and TRBJ1-5; 10 bases are a match to TRBD1. Losses at the gene ends were 3 bases for V and 4 bases for J; bases not matched to a gene: 6. The CDR3 covers 16 residues. In germline, CDR1 is MNHNS, CDR2 SASEGT. CDR3 DNA sequence: TGTGCCAGCAGTGAGGGACAGGGGCGTGTTAATCAGCCCCAGCATTTT. Translating gives CASSEGQGRVNQPQHF.

V and J are TRBV5-1 and TRBJ2-7; 7 nucleotides agree with TRBD2. The junction had 6 bases not matched to a gene; V was cut back by 0 bases and J by 6 bases. Germline-derived CDR1 and CDR2 are SGHRS and YFSETQ. This CDR3 comprises 14 residues. Here the CDR3 DNA reads TGCGCCAGCAGCTTGGTCGGGGGGTACCTCGAGCAGTACTTC. As protein: CASSLVGGYLEQYF.

The chain joins TRBV7-9 to TRBJ2-1; 11 nucleotides agree with TRBD2. This CDR3 is 16 amino acids long. Germline CDR1 SEHNR, CDR2 FQNEAQ (reference sequence). The V gene end was trimmed by 5 bases and the J gene end by 8 bases; junction bases not matched to a gene: 11. The CDR3, as DNA: TGTGCCAGCAGCCTCCGACTAGCGGGACCCATCGATGAGCAGTTCTTC. It encodes CASSLRLAGPIDEQFF.

V gene TRBV27 combines with J gene TRBJ1-6; TRBD1 matches at 7 bases. Looked up from germline, CDR1 is MNHEY and CDR2 is SMNVEV (reference sequence). Trimming took 6 bases from V and 4 from J; bases not matched to a gene: 6. The CDR3 length is 15 residues. The CDR3 loop reads CASSPGQKYNSPLHF. Written as DNA, the CDR3 is TGTGCCAGCAGCCCGGGACAGAAATATAATTCACCCCTCCACTTT.

The rearrangement joins TRBV28 to TRBJ1-1, with 11 bases that match TRBD1. The CDR3 totals 19 residues. CDR1 and CDR2 from the germline V gene are MDHEN and SYDVKM. Trimming took 7 bases from V and 0 from J; bases not matched to a gene: 16. The CDR3 DNA sequence: TGTGCCAGCATCCTGGACAGGGGGCGCTTCCGGGAAATGAACACTGAAGCTTTCTTT. It translates to CASILDRGRFREMNTEAFF.

This clone came up a few times. The chain uses TRBV10-1 and TRBJ2-7, with D perhaps matching TRBD1 (6 bases). Germline values: CDR1 WNHNN, CDR2 SYGVQD (reference sequence). The CDR3 spans 16 residues. V lost 0 bases and J lost 2, with 14 bases in between. CDR3 sequence: CASSESSQGFAYEQYF. In DNA form, the CDR3 reads TGCGCCAGCAGTGAGTCGAGCCAGGGGTTCGCCTACGAGCAGTACTTC.

The chain carries TRBV6-1 and TRBJ1-1; unclear D gene. Germline V gene lookup returns CDR1 MNHNS and CDR2 SASEGT. CDR3 length equals 13 residues. V lost 8 bases to trimming and J lost 1 base, with 11 bases between them. DNA for the CDR3: TGTGCCAGCGCCCCAGGCAGGAACACTGAAGCTTTCTTT. This translates into CASAPGRNTEAFF.

This clone was picked up a small number of times. This chain connects TRBV18 to TRBJ2-2, with D perhaps matching TRBD1 or TRBD2 (5 bases each). The CDR3 consists of 16 residues. V was pared by 0 bases and J by 5 bases, with 13 bases between. Germline CDR1 reads KGHSH; CDR2 reads LQKENI. The CDR3: CASSPPVIGTTGELFF. DNA of the CDR3: TGTGCCAGCTCACCACCGGTGATAGGGACGACCGGGGAGCTGTTTTTT.

J is TRBJ1-1 and V is TRBV7-3; D is undetermined. Trimming pared 4 bases from V and 1 base from J, leaving 13 bases between. The CDR3 totals 15 residues. Looked up from germline, CDR1 is SGHTA and CDR2 is FQGTGA. The CDR3 DNA reads as TGTGCCAGCAGCTCCCACTCCGGCCGGAACACTGAAGCTTTCTTT. It translates to CASSSHSGRNTEAFF.